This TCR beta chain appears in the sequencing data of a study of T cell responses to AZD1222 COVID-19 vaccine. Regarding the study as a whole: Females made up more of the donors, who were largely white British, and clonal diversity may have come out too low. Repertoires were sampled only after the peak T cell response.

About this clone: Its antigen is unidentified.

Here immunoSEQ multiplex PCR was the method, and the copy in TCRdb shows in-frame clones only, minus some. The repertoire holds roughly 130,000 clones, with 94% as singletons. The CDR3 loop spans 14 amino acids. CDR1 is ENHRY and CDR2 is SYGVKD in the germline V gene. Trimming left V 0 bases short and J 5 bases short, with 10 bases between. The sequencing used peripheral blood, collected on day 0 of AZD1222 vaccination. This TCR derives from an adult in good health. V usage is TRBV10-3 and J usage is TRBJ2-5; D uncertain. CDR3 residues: CAISESVSAETQYF. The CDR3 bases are TGTGCCATCAGTGAGTCAGTTAGTGCGGAGACCCAGTACTTC.